This T cell receptor beta chain was recovered during a study of OX40 agonist ivuxolimab in advanced cancers. Study-wide findings and caveats: Expanded clones were, on average, more numerous in CD8+ T cells than in CD4+.

Concerning this clone itself: Its antigen is unidentified.

Libraries were prepared by immunoSEQ multiplex PCR; TCRdb keeps only in-frame clonotypes and omits some of them. In the table there are 60,000 to 75,000 clones, over 90% of which are singletons. This sequence originates from an adult with an advanced solid tumor such as melanoma, head and neck, liver or kidney cancer. Source: CD4+ or CD8+ T cells sorted from blood, taken in a trial of the OX40 agonist ivuxolimab.

The CDR3 sequence: CASSGLNTEAFF. CDR3 in DNA: TGTGCCAGCAGCGGGCTGAACACTGAAGCTTTCTTT. The rearrangement uses TRBV5-4 and TRBJ1-1; D call uncertain. The V and J ends lost 4 bases and 0 bases respectively, with 4 bases between them. The CDR3 loop spans 12 amino acids. The germline V gene encodes CDR1 SGHNT and CDR2 YYREEE (reference sequence).